Shown below are 5 T cell receptor beta chains from a single sample sequenced in a study of T cell responses to AZD1222 COVID-19 vaccine. Generated by immunoSEQ multiplex PCR, the TCRdb table keeps only in-frame clones and is missing some. The sample records about 140,000 clones, 80% to 90% being singletons. The material sequenced was peripheral blood, taken on day 0 of AZD1222 vaccination. These receptors were taken from an adult in good health.

The chain carries TRBV7-2 and TRBJ2-5; D perhaps matches TRBD1 (5 bases). Germline CDR1 reads SGHTA; CDR2 reads FQGNSA. Trimming shortened V by 2 bases and J by 5 bases, and 15 bases separated the two germline ends. CDR3 length: 15 amino acids. This CDR3 is CASSLQFSRVETQYF. The DNA of the CDR3 is TGTGCCAGCAGCTTACAGTTCTCCAGGGTTGAGACCCAGTACTTC.

The DNA for the CDR3 is TGTGCCAGTAGTATCATGGGGAAGGATGGCTATGGCTACACCTTC. This gives the protein CASSIMGKDGYGYTF. The rearrangement links TRBV19 to TRBJ1-2; D unclear. V shed 3 bases and J shed 4 bases, with 15 bases lying between them. Germline V lookup: CDR1 LNHDA, CDR2 SQIVND (reference sequence). The CDR3 extends over 15 amino acids.

This sequence joins TRBV6-5 and TRBJ1-2; 7 bases line up with TRBD1. The trim removed 5 bases at V and 3 bases at J, leaving 6 bases unmatched. The CDR3 consists of 14 residues. The germline CDR1 and CDR2 sequences are MNHEY and SVGAGI. Written as DNA, the CDR3 is TGTGCCAGCAGTCATGACAGGGCCCACTATGGCTACACCTTC. Protein sequence: CASSHDRAHYGYTF.

V gene TRBV20-1 combines with J gene TRBJ1-4; D remains unclear. Germline V CDR1 and CDR2: DFQATT, SNEGSKA (reference sequence). The CDR3 sequence is 11 residues long. The V end lost 3 bases, the J end lost 8 bases, and 7 bases lay between the germline ends. The CDR3 is CSASLGEKLFF. In DNA form, the CDR3 reads TGCAGTGCTAGTTTGGGGGAAAAACTGTTTTTT.

The rearrangement links TRBV6-5 to TRBJ1-5, with a possible D match to TRBD1 (5 bases). Germline-derived CDR1 and CDR2 are MNHEY and SVGAGI. Trimming took 7 bases from V and 7 from J, leaving 14 bases between them. The CDR3 is 13 residues long. For the CDR3, the DNA is TGTGCCAGCAATGGGGGTGGAGGGCAGCCCCAGCATTTT. Its protein product is CASNGGGGQPQHF.